These 29 T cell receptor beta chains were sequenced from one sample in a study of vaccination effects on CD4 cells after COVID-19. Antigens of these TCRs are unknown. Antigen-specific CD4+ T cells expanded by the ViraFEST assay with viral peptide pools were then sequenced. Investigators separated out CD4+ T cells once around eleven days of culture had passed. Each participant received a vaccine that was either BNT162b2 or mRNA-1273, given as two doses. Data came from immunoSEQ multiplex PCR; TCRdb stores just in-frame clones and leaves some out. The table lists approximately 70,000 clones, around 81% of them singletons. Sequenced here: CD4+ T cells from PBMCs cultured with HCoV-229E spike peptides, sampled after COVID-19 vaccination. These receptor sequences come from a human donor who received a COVID-19 vaccine.

This sequence joins TRBV7-2 and TRBJ1-2; D perhaps matches TRBD1 (5 bases). V was trimmed by 3 bases and J by 5 bases, leaving 13 bases between them. CDR1 and CDR2 from the germline V gene are SGHTA and FQGNSA. This CDR3 has 14 amino acids. In DNA form, the CDR3 reads TGTGCCAGCAGCTTCTTTAGAACAGGTTATGGCTACACCTTC. It codes for CASSFFRTGYGYTF.

The V call is TRBV28, the J call TRBJ2-6; the D is unclear. Trimming shortened V by 6 bases and J by 0 bases, and 9 bases separated the two germline ends. CDR3 size: 15 residues. CDR1 MDHEN and CDR2 SYDVKM come from the germline V gene. The CDR3 region is CASSQFPSGANVLTF. CDR3 DNA: TGTGCCAGCAGCCAATTTCCCTCTGGGGCCAACGTCCTGACTTTC.

The J gene is TRBJ1-4, the V gene TRBV2; perhaps TRBD1 as D (5 bases). V shed 3 bases and J shed 8 bases, with 10 bases lying between them. The V gene's germline CDR1 is SNHLY and CDR2 FYNNEI. The CDR3 length is 13 residues. The CDR3 nucleotides read TGTGCCAGCAGTGACAGGGACCGGGAAAAACTGTTTTTT. As protein: CASSDRDREKLFF. The entire variable domain, with the rest obtained from reference TRBV2 and TRBJ1-4, is as follows: EPEVTQTPSHQVTQMGQEVILRCVPISNHLYFYWYRQILGQKVEFLVSFYNNEISEKSEIFDDQFSVERPDGSNFTLKIRSTKLEDSAMYFCASSDRDREKLFFGSGTQLSVL.

This clone appeared once. The chain employs TRBV5-4 and TRBJ2-3, with unresolved D. V dropped 3 bases and J dropped 4 bases, with 9 bases sitting between them. This CDR3 is 13 amino acids long. Germline V gives CDR1 SGHNT, CDR2 YYREEE (reference sequence). CDR3 in amino acids: CASSSTGSDTQYF. Written as DNA, the CDR3 is TGTGCCAGCAGCTCAACGGGTTCAGATACGCAGTATTTT.

This chain joins TRBV30 and TRBJ1-5; weak D call: TRBD1 (5 bases). Trimming pared 3 bases from V and 3 bases from J, leaving 9 bases between. Germline V gene sequence: CDR1 GTSNPN, CDR2 SVGIG (reference sequence). CDR3 size: 13 residues. For the CDR3, the DNA is TGTGCCTGGAGCCAGGGTTACAATCAGCCCCAGCATTTT. Its protein is CAWSQGYNQPQHF.

J is TRBJ2-7 and V is TRBV28, with D uncertain. V lost 2 bases, J lost 0 bases, and 11 bases lay in between. Germline V gene sequence: CDR1 MDHEN, CDR2 SYDVKM. The CDR3 is 15 residues long. The chain's CDR3 is CASSLGPPSSYEQYV. CDR3 bases: TGTGCCAGCAGTTTAGGCCCCCCCAGCTCCTACGAGCAGTACGTC.

V is TRBV7-9 and J is TRBJ1-1, with a weak D call TRBD1 (6 bases). Per the germline V gene, CDR1 is SEHNR and CDR2 is FQNEAQ (reference sequence). V was cut by 7 bases and J by 7 bases, with 16 bases left in between. The CDR3 sequence is 13 residues long. The CDR3 DNA is TGTGCCAGCATCCAAAGGGGGGTGGGTGAAGCTTTCTTT. It is translated as CASIQRGVGEAFF.

The CDR3 sequence is CASSLDTLNTEAFF. The CDR3 DNA sequence: TGCGCCAGCAGCTTGGACACACTGAACACTGAAGCTTTCTTT. This chain connects TRBV5-1 to TRBJ1-1, with D unclear. CDR3 length equals 14 residues. Trimming left V 0 bases short and J 0 bases short, with 6 bases between. Germline loops: CDR1 SGHRS, CDR2 YFSETQ.

The rearrangement joins TRBV9 to TRBJ1-4, with D tentatively TRBD1 (6 bases). The germline V gene has CDR1 SGDLS and CDR2 YYNGEE. This CDR3 region has 15 residues. The V gene lost 4 bases and the J gene lost 8 bases, with 18 bases spanning the gap. CDR3 coding DNA: TGTGCCAGCAGCCCCCGAGGGGGATTGCAGGAAAAACTGTTTTTT. It encodes CASSPRGGLQEKLFF.

The chain uses TRBV2 and TRBJ1-1, with 10 bases aligning to TRBD1. The CDR3 is 16 amino acids. CDR1 is SNHLY, CDR2 FYNNEI, per germline. J was trimmed by 4 bases and V by 11 bases; bases with no gene match: 16. The CDR3: CAVLVSHRDRGTEAFF. CDR3 coding DNA: TGTGCCGTGCTAGTATCCCACCGGGACAGGGGCACTGAAGCTTTCTTT.

V is TRBV28 and J is TRBJ2-1; D is undetermined. Trimming removed 5 bases at V and 5 bases at J, with 7 bases between. Germline CDR1 and CDR2: MDHEN and SYDVKM. This CDR3 is built from 12 residues. The CDR3 DNA sequence: TGTGCCAGCAGTACCCGTCACAATGAGCAGTTCTTC. This encodes CASSTRHNEQFF.

The rearrangement uses TRBV6-6 and TRBJ1-2, with TRBD1 identical over 8 bases. Germline CDR1 and CDR2: MNHNY and SVGAGI (reference sequence). Germline trimming cut 6 bases from V and 4 bases from J; bases unmatched to any gene: 4. The CDR3 is 13 amino acids. CDR3 sequence (DNA): TGTGCCAGCAGCCCCGGGACAGGCTATGGCTACACCTTC. Translating gives CASSPGTGYGYTF.

The chain recombines TRBV11-2 with TRBJ2-7; 7 bases are shared with TRBD2. Trimming at V came to 2 bases and at J to 2 bases, leaving 12 bases not matched to a gene. The length of the CDR3 is 17 residues. CDR1 is SGHAT, CDR2 FQNNGV, per germline. Here the CDR3 reads CASSLLRGNYRTYEQYV. CDR3 sequence (DNA): TGTGCCAGCAGCTTACTGCGGGGGAATTATAGGACCTACGAGCAGTACGTC.

This clone appeared a single time. The V and J genes are TRBV18 and TRBJ1-4; D gene ambiguous. This CDR3 spans 15 amino acids. CDR1 KGHSH and CDR2 LQKENI come from the germline V gene. Trimming cost V 4 bases and J 0 bases, with 9 bases left between them. This CDR3 reads CASSRQTATNEKLFF. CDR3 in DNA: TGTGCCAGCTCACGTCAGACTGCAACTAATGAAAAACTGTTTTTT.

This clone appeared a single time. The genes are TRBV10-3 and TRBJ1-1; 8 nucleotides agree with TRBD1. V was clipped by 0 bases and J by 0 bases; unmatched bases: 6. The CDR3 is made up of 17 amino acids. Looked up from germline, CDR1 is ENHRY and CDR2 is SYGVKD. In DNA form, the CDR3 reads TGTGCCATCAGTGAGTCGCAGGGGGCGGGGGTGAACACTGAAGCTTTCTTT. Encoded protein: CAISESQGAGVNTEAFF.

This clone was picked up one time. The chain's CDR3 is CASSDLGSGAAYEQYV. The CDR3 DNA sequence: TGTGCCAGCAGTGACCTGGGTAGCGGCGCCGCCTACGAGCAGTACGTC. The chain carries TRBV6-1 and TRBJ2-7; weak D call: TRBD2 (6 bases). Germline CDR1 MNHNS, CDR2 SASEGT. CDR3 size: 16 residues. Deletions cut 3 bases from V and 2 bases from J, with 17 bases between.

The chain couples TRBV12-3 or TRBV12-4 to TRBJ1-4, with 9 bases that match TRBD1. The V gene end was trimmed by 5 bases and the J gene end by 7 bases; junction bases not matched to a gene: 2. The CDR3 is made up of 13 amino acids. CDR3 sequence (DNA): TGTGCCAGCAGTCCGGGACAGGGTGAAAAACTGTTTTTT. Amino acid sequence: CASSPGQGEKLFF.

The J gene is TRBJ1-1, the V gene TRBV7-2, with TRBD1 as a possible D gene (5 bases). Germline CDR1 is SGHTA and CDR2 is FQGNSA. The CDR3 is made up of 15 amino acids. Trimming stripped 1 base from V and 1 base from J, with 10 bases between. The CDR3 sequence: CASSLGGAGNTEAFF. The CDR3 region has the DNA TGTGCCAGCAGCTTAGGGGGCGCCGGGAACACTGAAGCTTTCTTT.

This clone was observed a single time. V and J are TRBV29-1 and TRBJ2-2, with D possibly TRBD2 on 5 matching bases. CDR1 is SQVTM and CDR2 is ANQGSEA in the germline V gene. The CDR3 runs to 14 residues. The V gene lost 5 bases and the J gene lost 5 bases, with 15 bases spanning the gap. Here the CDR3 reads CSVKITGSTGELFF. The DNA of the CDR3 is TGCAGCGTTAAAATAACGGGGTCAACCGGGGAGCTGTTTTTT.

This clone has just a few counts. The chain uses TRBV19 and TRBJ1-2, with unresolved D. CDR1 is LNHDA, CDR2 SQIVND, per germline (reference sequence). Trimming removed 3 bases from V and 2 bases from J, with 10 bases in between. The CDR3 extends over 14 amino acids. The CDR3 here is CASSISETNYGYTF. CDR3 bases: TGTGCCAGTAGTATTTCAGAGACGAACTATGGCTACACCTTC. Filled out from reference TRBV19 and TRBJ1-2, the complete variable domain reads DGGITQSPKYLFRKEGQNVTLSCEQNLNHDAMYWYRQDPGQGLRLIYYSQIVNDFQKGDIAEGYSVSREKKESFPLTVTSAQKNPTAFYLCASSISETNYGYTFGSGTRLTVV.

The chain combines TRBV6-5 with TRBJ1-3; D is unclear. The germline gives CDR1 MNHEY, CDR2 SVGAGI. The CDR3 is made up of 15 amino acids. The V and J ends lost 6 bases and 3 bases respectively, with 15 bases between them. The CDR3 loop reads CASRGSVNRGNTIYF. In nucleotides, the CDR3 is TGTGCCAGCAGAGGGTCCGTCAATCGTGGAAACACCATATATTTT.

In its sample, this clone was seen a few times. V usage is TRBV9 and J usage is TRBJ2-2; 10 bases line up with TRBD1. The CDR3 is 18 residues long. Germline assignment: CDR1 SGDLS and CDR2 YYNGEE. The J segment lost 3 bases and the V segment lost 4 bases, leaving 12 bases of the junction unmatched. This chain's CDR3 is CASSTRRGGQGHTGELFF. CDR3 DNA: TGTGCCAGCAGCACTCGCCGGGGGGGACAGGGGCACACCGGGGAGCTGTTTTTT.

The genes are TRBV12-3 or TRBV12-4 and TRBJ1-6, with 7 bases identical to TRBD1. The CDR3 loop spans 13 amino acids. Losses at the gene ends were 7 bases for V and 7 bases for J; bases not matched to a gene: 4. In nucleotides, the CDR3 is TGTGCCAGCAAGCAGGGGGACAATTCACCCCTCCACTTT. It codes for CASKQGDNSPLHF.

The V call is TRBV6-6, the J call TRBJ1-4; D unclear. Germline V gene data show CDR1 as MNHNY and CDR2 as SVGAGI (reference sequence). V was shortened by 2 bases and J by 7 bases, with 5 bases between the two germline ends. This CDR3 comprises 12 residues. CDR3 sequence (DNA): TGTGCCAGCAGTTACACACGTGAAAAACTGTTTTTT. It encodes CASSYTREKLFF.

The genes are TRBV6-1 and TRBJ2-1; 11 nucleotides match TRBD1. After removal of 2 bases from V and 7 bases from J, the junction contained 4 bases not matched to a gene. The CDR3 is 15 residues long. CDR1 MNHNS and CDR2 SASEGT come from the germline V gene. CDR3 protein: CASSERGTGGNEQFF. The CDR3, as DNA: TGTGCCAGCAGTGAAAGGGGGACAGGGGGGAATGAGCAGTTCTTC.

The chain has TRBV5-1 and TRBJ1-1, with a tentative D call TRBD1 (6 bases). V dropped 4 bases and J dropped 3 bases, with 10 bases sitting between them. This CDR3 contains 13 residues. Germline CDR1 SGHRS, CDR2 YFSETQ. The CDR3 spells CASSLKGDTEAFF. The CDR3 nucleotides are TGCGCCAGCAGCCTCAAGGGGGACACTGAAGCTTTCTTT.

The chain uses TRBV5-1 and TRBJ2-5; 9 bases are shared with TRBD1. CDR1 and CDR2 (germline): SGHRS, YFSETQ. The CDR3 sequence is 14 residues long. J gave up 3 bases and V 4 bases, and 4 bases lay outside the gene matches. The CDR3 bases are TGCGCCAGCAGCCCCAGGACAGGGGAAGAGACCCAGTACTTC. It codes for CASSPRTGEETQYF.

This clone was observed once. CDR3 nucleotide sequence: TGTGCCAGTAGTATATGGAAGGGGCGGACAGATACGCAGTATTTT. This gives the protein CASSIWKGRTDTQYF. The chain uses TRBV19 and TRBJ2-3, with D perhaps matching TRBD1 (5 bases). Per germline, CDR1 LNHDA and CDR2 SQIVND (reference sequence). There are 15 residues in the CDR3. Deletions cut 2 bases from V and 3 bases from J, with 12 bases between.

The V call is TRBV10-3, the J call TRBJ1-2; a weak D match, TRBD1 (5 bases). The CDR3 totals 13 residues. V was clipped by 4 bases and J by 3 bases, with 9 bases between them. Germline V gene lookup returns CDR1 ENHRY and CDR2 SYGVKD. In DNA form, the CDR3 reads TGTGCCATCAGTGGAGACAGCTACTATGGCTACACCTTC. Protein: CAISGDSYYGYTF.